A selection of T cell receptor beta chains follows, all from one sample in a study of T cells in Graves' hyperthyroidism and ophthalmopathy. TCRdb used MiXCR to reprocess the multiplex PCR reads, holding one entry per CDR3 protein. The sample includes roughly 500,000 distinct CDR3 sequences, approximately 15% of them seen just once. Input material: blood. These receptors came from a woman in her twenties or thirties with Graves' hyperthyroidism that later progressed to Graves' ophthalmopathy. The CDR3 runs from the conserved cysteine through the conserved F or W. A D gene is named only where the DNA matches it firmly. Size is stated for part of the rows, as once, few or many counts, or as a class when the clone is expanded.

v_call	d_call	clone_size	j_call	cdr3_nt	cdr3_aa
TRBV6-1	TRBD1	NA	TRBJ1-2	TGTGCCACTCGATCCCGGGACAGAGGTTGGAACTATGGCTACACCTTC	CATRSRDRGWNYGYTF
TRBV6-6	NA	many	TRBJ2-5	TGTGCCAGCAGTTACTCGTTTAGCGGAGACGAGACCCAGTACTTC	CASSYSFSGDETQYF
TRBV7-9	NA	NA	TRBJ1-3	TGTGCCAGCAGCTTAGAACCCGGATTTGGGAGCACCATATATTTT	CASSLEPGFGSTIYF
TRBV4-1	TRBD1	many	TRBJ2-7	TGCGCCAGCAGCCAGAACAGGGGGCCTTCCTACGAGCAGTACTTC	CASSQNRGPSYEQYF
TRBV4-1	NA	NA	TRBJ2-1	TGCGCCAGCAGCCAACTCACAGGTGGCTCCTACAATGAGCAGTTCTTC	CASSQLTGGSYNEQFF
TRBV18	TRBD1	many	TRBJ1-6	TGTGCCAGCTCACCACAACAGGGGTATAATTCACCCCTCCACTTT	CASSPQQGYNSPLHF
TRBV6-1	TRBD1	many	TRBJ1-1	TGTGCCACCGGACAGGGGGCCAACACTGAAGCTTTCTTT	CATGQGANTEAFF
TRBV11-2	TRBD1	many	TRBJ1-3	TGTGCCAGCAGGACGATCTCCGGGACAGGGTACGGAAACACCATATATTTT	CASRTISGTGYGNTIYF
TRBV20-1	NA	many	TRBJ2-1	TGCAGTGCTTGGCTCCACACCTCAAACAATGAGCAGTTCTTC	CSAWLHTSNNEQFF
TRBV6-1	NA	many	TRBJ2-3	TGTGCCAGCATGAGCGGCCCTTCAGTCTCAGATACGCAGTATTTT	CASMSGPSVSDTQYF
TRBV7-2	NA	many	TRBJ2-5	TGTGCCAGCAGCTCGGTCGTGGGACCCGGTGGGGAGACCCAGTACTTC	CASSSVVGPGGETQYF
TRBV4-1	NA	NA	TRBJ1-5	TGCGCCAGCAGCCCCGGGGAGGGGGAGCGACAGCCCCAGCATTTT	CASSPGEGERQPQHF
TRBV9	NA	NA	TRBJ2-5	TGTGCCAGCAGCGTAACAGGGGTAGCGGGCGAGACCCAGTACTTC	CASSVTGVAGETQYF